This T cell receptor (beta chain) was profiled in a study of cytomegalovirus exposure and HLA in healthy donors. Study-wide context: Earlier work reported 95 million to 130 million unique TCR beta sequences from 170 million or so T cells.

General observations from the study: A missense DCLRE1C variant was associated with V- and J-gene trimming of TCR beta chains in a later analysis, and an independent cohort replicated the association. The productive fraction for most TCR beta V segments was about 87% or about 30% in an earlier analysis. Some V segments (TRBV6-2 and TRBV6-3 among them) were excluded as indistinguishable.

As to this clone: The antigen is undetermined.

CDR3 length equals 15 residues. The germline V gene encodes CDR1 MNHEY and CDR2 SVGAGI. V gave up 8 bases and J gave up 8 bases, with 19 bases separating them. Primers included in the PCR were 60 Vbeta and 13 Jbeta primers. Produced via immunoSEQ multiplex PCR; TCRdb's table is partial and in-frame only. The data show some 100,000 clones, 69% seen once. The genes are TRBV6-5 and TRBJ1-6, with D tentatively TRBD1 (5 bases). The sample comprised PBMCs. This clonotype originated in a woman between 70 and 85 years old in good health and CMV-seropositive. CDR3 nucleotide sequence: TGTGCCAGCTCTATTCTCGGGACTTACCATTCACCCCTCCACTTT. The encoded protein is CASSILGTYHSPLHF.